The 29 T cell receptor beta chains listed next were all sequenced from one sample in a study of blood T cell repertoires in COVID-19. The repertoire was sequenced with immunoSEQ multiplex PCR; TCRdb's copy has only in-frame clones and lacks some. The table includes some 200,000 clones, about 95% detected once. The sample comprised peripheral blood. These receptors all stem from a man aged 25-45 years with COVID-19, enrolled during active disease.

The DNA for the CDR3 is TGTGCCAGTACCCGGAGACTAGCGGGGGGAGTTAACACCGGGGAGCTGTTTTTT. Its translation: CASTRRLAGGVNTGELFF. The chain joins TRBV19 to TRBJ2-2, with TRBD2 identical over 13 bases. The CDR3 is 18 amino acids. J was trimmed by 2 bases and V by 7 bases; bases with no gene match: 10. Germline V gene lookup returns CDR1 LNHDA and CDR2 SQIVND (reference sequence).

The chain is built from TRBV6-1 and TRBJ1-2; no clear D gene. Germline-derived CDR1 and CDR2 are MNHNS and SASEGT. Trimming took off 1 base at V and 2 bases at J, with 11 bases between the two ends. The length of the CDR3 is 15 residues. The CDR3 sequence is CASSEERQVNYGYTF. The CDR3 DNA follows: TGTGCCAGCAGTGAAGAGCGGCAGGTCAACTATGGCTACACCTTC.

CDR3 region: CATGSLTPDTQYF. The CDR3, as DNA: TGTGCCACGGGATCATTAACCCCAGATACGCAGTATTTT. The rearrangement uses TRBV28 and TRBJ2-3; TRBD2 might be the D (5 bases). This CDR3 is 13 amino acids long. CDR1 MDHEN and CDR2 SYDVKM come from the germline V gene. V lost 10 bases and J 4 bases, leaving 15 bases between the germline ends. Full variable domain (outside the CDR3, taken from reference TRBV28 and TRBJ2-3): DVKVTQSSRYLVKRTGEKVFLECVQDMDHENMFWYRQDPGLGLRLIYFSYDVKMKEKGDIPEGYSVSREKKERFSLILESASTNQTSMYLCATGSLTPDTQYFGPGTRLTVL.

The V gene is TRBV14, the J gene TRBJ2-1, with TRBD2 matching over 10 bases. Germline CDR1 is SGHDN and CDR2 is FVKESK. The V segment lost 2 bases and the J segment 7 bases; nucleotides outside the gene matches: 8. The CDR3 loop spans 16 amino acids. CDR3 nucleotides: TGTGCCAGCAGCCAACGGAGCGGGGGGGGTGCGAATGAGCAGTTCTTC. Protein sequence: CASSQRSGGGANEQFF.

The rearrangement links TRBV5-4 to TRBJ2-3, with unresolved D. CDR3 length: 12 amino acids. The germline gives CDR1 SGHNT, CDR2 YYREEE (reference sequence). V shed 4 bases and J shed 6 bases, with 9 bases lying between them. The CDR3 sequence: CASSPLGDTQYF. The CDR3 DNA follows: TGTGCCAGCAGCCCCCTAGGTGATACGCAGTATTTT.

The chain employs TRBV7-2 and TRBJ2-1, with 10 bases identical to TRBD2. The CDR3 extends over 16 amino acids. CDR1 and CDR2 from the germline V gene are SGHTA and FQGNSA. V shed 5 bases, J shed 10 bases, and the junction held 14 bases outside the gene matches. The CDR3 is CASSISSGGRSKEQFF. The CDR3 DNA is TGTGCCAGCAGCATTTCTAGCGGGGGCCGCAGCAAAGAGCAGTTCTTC.

This clone was observed a handful of times. The V gene is TRBV13, the J gene TRBJ2-7; D possibly corresponds to TRBD2 (5 bases). Trimming took off 6 bases at V and 3 bases at J, with 15 bases between the two ends. The germline V gene has CDR1 PRHDT and CDR2 FYEKMQ (reference sequence). CDR3 size: 14 residues. The CDR3 here is CASSTTGSFYEQYF. CDR3 bases: TGTGCCAGCAGTACTACGGGATCTTTCTACGAGCAGTACTTC.

V usage is TRBV7-9 and J usage is TRBJ1-6, with 10 bases matching TRBD1. The V gene's germline CDR1 is SEHNR and CDR2 FQNEAQ (reference sequence). V shed 5 bases, J shed 10 bases, and the junction held 8 bases outside the gene matches. This CDR3 has 15 amino acids. For the CDR3, the DNA is TGTGCCAGCAGCCTGGGACAGGGGCTCAGCTCACCCCTCCACTTT. Translated: CASSLGQGLSSPLHF.

The genes are TRBV28 and TRBJ2-6; weak D call: TRBD2 (5 bases). Germline lookup yields CDR1 MDHEN and CDR2 SYDVKM. V lost 8 bases and J 0 bases, leaving 14 bases between the germline ends. This CDR3 contains 16 residues. The CDR3 sequence is CASSPGFSSGANVLTF. The CDR3 region has the DNA TGTGCCAGCTCCCCGGGATTTTCCTCTGGGGCCAACGTCCTGACTTTC.

This chain connects TRBV15 to TRBJ1-1; D might be TRBD1 (6 bases). V shed 2 bases and J shed 0 bases, with 10 bases lying between them. This CDR3 is 15 amino acids long. In germline, CDR1 is LNHNV, CDR2 YYDKDF (reference sequence). CDR3 protein: CATSRTGTVNTEAFF. The CDR3 coding sequence is TGTGCCACCAGCAGAACAGGGACGGTGAACACTGAAGCTTTCTTT.

The rearrangement joins TRBV2 to TRBJ2-2; TRBD1 matches 12 bases. Losses at the gene ends were 5 bases for V and 4 bases for J; bases not matched to a gene: 2. The CDR3 sequence is 15 residues long. Germline V lookup: CDR1 SNHLY, CDR2 FYNNEI. For the CDR3, the DNA is TGTGCCAGCAGTCGGGACAGGGGGCGCACCGGGGAGCTGTTTTTT. Protein sequence: CASSRDRGRTGELFF.

The gene calls are TRBV16 and TRBJ2-3; D is unclear. Trimming took 0 bases from V and 2 from J, leaving 6 bases between them. This CDR3 spans 14 amino acids. CDR1 and CDR2 (germline): KGHSY, FQNENV. CDR3 loop: CASSQSRFTDTQYF. The CDR3 DNA sequence: TGTGCCAGCAGCCAATCGCGGTTCACAGATACGCAGTATTTT.

This clone was counted only a few times. The chain links TRBV28 to TRBJ1-1; D may be TRBD1 (5 bases). The length of the CDR3 is 16 residues. Germline V lookup: CDR1 MDHEN, CDR2 SYDVKM. V was cut by 4 bases and J by 7 bases, with 22 bases left in between. The CDR3 region has the DNA TGTGCCAGCAGTTCCCCACATTCGGGGGGTTTGCGTGAAGCTTTCTTT. Residues: CASSSPHSGGLREAFF.

This chain links TRBV5-1 with TRBJ2-1; TRBD2 matches at 13 bases. V lost 4 bases to trimming and J lost 8 bases; unmatched junction nucleotides: 9. Per the germline V gene, CDR1 is SGHRS and CDR2 is YFSETQ. The CDR3 contains 16 residues. CDR3 nucleotide sequence: TGCGCCAGCAGCGCCGCAACTAGCGGGGGGGCAGATGAGCAGTTCTTC. Its translation is CASSAATSGGADEQFF.

J is TRBJ2-1 and V is TRBV9; TRBD2 aligns across 10 bases. V lost 2 bases to trimming and J lost 5 bases; unmatched junction nucleotides: 4. Germline V gene sequence: CDR1 SGDLS, CDR2 YYNGEE. This CDR3 is 15 amino acids long. The CDR3 reads CASSVHSGGNNEQFF. DNA for the CDR3: TGTGCCAGCAGCGTCCATAGCGGGGGGAACAATGAGCAGTTCTTC.

V gene TRBV5-1 combines with J gene TRBJ1-1, with D possibly being TRBD1 (6 bases). Per germline, CDR1 SGHRS and CDR2 YFSETQ. This CDR3 is 14 amino acids long. V was trimmed by 6 bases and J by 1 base, leaving 13 bases between them. This CDR3 reads CASKQGVGNTEAFF. The CDR3, as DNA: TGCGCCAGCAAACAGGGCGTCGGGAACACTGAAGCTTTCTTT.

V gene TRBV19 combines with J gene TRBJ1-1; 7 bases line up with TRBD1. The germline CDR1 and CDR2 sequences are LNHDA and SQIVND (reference sequence). V lost 6 bases, J lost 10 bases, and 14 bases stayed unmatched. The CDR3 is made up of 14 amino acids. The CDR3 here is CASRSRSRGDSAFF. In DNA, the CDR3 is TGTGCCAGTAGAAGTCGGTCCAGGGGGGATTCAGCTTTCTTT.

The genes are TRBV18 and TRBJ1-1; 12 bases map to TRBD1. With 0 bases clipped from V and 3 bases from J, the junction kept 8 bases outside the gene matches. Germline V lookup: CDR1 KGHSH, CDR2 LQKENI. This CDR3 is built from 18 residues. The CDR3 here is CASSPPTGQGAVDTEAFF. The CDR3 nucleotides are TGTGCCAGCTCACCACCAACGGGACAGGGGGCTGTCGACACTGAAGCTTTCTTT.

The chain uses TRBV25-1 and TRBJ2-1; 11 bases fit TRBD2. This CDR3 contains 15 residues. J was trimmed by 4 bases and V by 10 bases; bases with no gene match: 9. The germline V gene encodes CDR1 MGHDK and CDR2 SYGVNS. The CDR3 region has the DNA TGTGCCACTCAAACCGGGACTAGCGGTTACAATGAGCAGTTCTTC. Its translation is CATQTGTSGYNEQFF. Full variable domain (outside the CDR3, taken from reference TRBV25-1 and TRBJ2-1): EADIYQTPRYLVIGTGKKITLECSQTMGHDKMYWYQQDPGMELHLIHYSYGVNSTEKGDLSSESTVSRIRTEHFPLTLESARPSHTSQYLCATQTGTSGYNEQFFGPGTRLTVL.

CDR3 residues: CASSPGTGYVAEQYF. The CDR3 coding sequence is TGTGCCAGCAGCCCCGGGACAGGATATGTGGCCGAGCAGTACTTC. This chain joins TRBV9 and TRBJ2-7; 8 bases agree with TRBD1. The CDR3 extends over 15 amino acids. In germline, CDR1 is SGDLS, CDR2 YYNGEE. The ends lost 4 bases at V and 6 bases at J; junction bases unmatched: 12. The full variable domain, completed using reference TRBV9 and TRBJ2-7, is DSGVTQTPKHLITATGQRVTLRCSPRSGDLSVYWYQQSLDQGLQFLIQYYNGEERAKGNILERFSAQQFPDLHSELNLSSLELGDSALYFCASSPGTGYVAEQYFGPGTRLTVT.

The chain combines TRBV19 with TRBJ1-2, with 9 bases identical to TRBD1. J gave up 8 bases and V 2 bases, and 12 bases lay outside the gene matches. There are 16 residues in the CDR3. Germline CDR1 is LNHDA and CDR2 is SQIVND (reference sequence). CDR3 in DNA: TGTGCCAGTAGTATAAACGGACAGGGGAGGCTTTGGGGCTACACCTTC. Protein product: CASSINGQGRLWGYTF.

The chain combines TRBV11-3 with TRBJ2-1, with D tentatively TRBD1 (6 bases). V was trimmed by 5 bases and J by 8 bases, leaving 19 bases between them. From germline, CDR1 is SGHNT and CDR2 YENEEA. The CDR3 has 15 amino acids. The CDR3 coding sequence is TGTGCCAGCAGCCGCCTATGGACAGCCCAGGATGAGCAGTTCTTC. It codes for CASSRLWTAQDEQFF. Complete variable domain (other parts from reference TRBV11-3 and TRBJ2-1): EAGVVQSPRYKIIEKKQPVAFWCNPISGHNTLYWYLQNLGQGPELLIRYENEEAVDDSQLPKDRFSAERLKGVDSTLKIQPAELGDSAVYLCASSRLWTAQDEQFFGPGTRLTVL.

Regarding this clone: The junction shows a germline mismatch at one end, possibly a read error. The chain carries TRBV6-1 and TRBJ1-2, with unresolved D. CDR1 and CDR2 (germline): MNHNS, SASEGT. The CDR3 runs to 11 residues. The CDR3 DNA reads as TGTGCCAGCAGAGAAGGGCATGGCTACACCTTC. Translating it yields CASREGHGYTF.

The chain links TRBV5-6 to TRBJ1-1; maybe TRBD1 (5 bases). CDR1 SGHDT and CDR2 YYEEEE come from the germline V gene. V gave up 0 bases and J gave up 0 bases, with 9 bases separating them. The CDR3 has 15 residues. The CDR3: CASSLEQVLNTEAFF. The CDR3 nucleotides read TGTGCCAGCAGCTTGGAACAGGTGTTGAACACTGAAGCTTTCTTT.

Comment on this clone: This same CDR3 is encoded by further DNA sequences in the sample. This chain uses TRBV2 with TRBJ1-2, with D possibly being TRBD1 (6 bases). Looked up from germline, CDR1 is SNHLY and CDR2 is FYNNEI. The CDR3 extends over 12 amino acids. V was cut by 3 bases and J by 4 bases, with 6 bases left in between. CDR3 nucleotides: TGTGCCAGCAGTGACAGGGGCTATGGCTACACCTTC. This translates into CASSDRGYGYTF.

The V gene is TRBV2, the J gene TRBJ1-3; D not certain. The germline V gene has CDR1 SNHLY and CDR2 FYNNEI. This CDR3 spans 13 amino acids. Between the trimmed V and J ends, which lost 10 bases and 0 bases, there was a span of 10 bases. The CDR3 nucleotides read TGTGCCACCGCGGGTCTCTCTGGAAACACCATATATTTT. Its protein product is CATAGLSGNTIYF.

V gene TRBV2 combines with J gene TRBJ2-3; 13 bases are shared with TRBD2. J gave up 2 bases and V 6 bases, and 5 bases lay outside the gene matches. The germline V gene encodes CDR1 SNHLY and CDR2 FYNNEI. The CDR3 has 16 amino acids. The CDR3 is CASRGGLAGNTDTQYF. The CDR3 DNA is TGTGCCAGCAGGGGGGGACTAGCGGGGAACACAGATACGCAGTATTTT.

V is TRBV9 and J is TRBJ2-5, with 7 bases matching TRBD1. The V segment lost 1 base and the J segment 2 bases; nucleotides outside the gene matches: 5. The CDR3 loop spans 15 amino acids. Germline V gene lookup returns CDR1 SGDLS and CDR2 YYNGEE. The CDR3, as DNA: TGTGCCAGCAGCGTACAGACAGGGCGTCAAGAGACCCAGTACTTC. It specifies CASSVQTGRQETQYF. Full variable domain (outside the CDR3, taken from reference TRBV9 and TRBJ2-5): DSGVTQTPKHLITATGQRVTLRCSPRSGDLSVYWYQQSLDQGLQFLIQYYNGEERAKGNILERFSAQQFPDLHSELNLSSLELGDSALYFCASSVQTGRQETQYFGPGTRLLVL.

CDR3 residues: CASSPGQGRGPNYGYTF. For the CDR3, the DNA is TGTGCCAGCAGTCCTGGACAGGGTAGGGGCCCTAACTATGGCTACACCTTC. V and J are TRBV27 and TRBJ1-2, with 8 bases matching TRBD1. This CDR3 region has 17 residues. Germline CDR1 MNHEY, CDR2 SMNVEV (reference sequence). V gave up 5 bases and J gave up 0 bases; unmatched junction bases: 11.